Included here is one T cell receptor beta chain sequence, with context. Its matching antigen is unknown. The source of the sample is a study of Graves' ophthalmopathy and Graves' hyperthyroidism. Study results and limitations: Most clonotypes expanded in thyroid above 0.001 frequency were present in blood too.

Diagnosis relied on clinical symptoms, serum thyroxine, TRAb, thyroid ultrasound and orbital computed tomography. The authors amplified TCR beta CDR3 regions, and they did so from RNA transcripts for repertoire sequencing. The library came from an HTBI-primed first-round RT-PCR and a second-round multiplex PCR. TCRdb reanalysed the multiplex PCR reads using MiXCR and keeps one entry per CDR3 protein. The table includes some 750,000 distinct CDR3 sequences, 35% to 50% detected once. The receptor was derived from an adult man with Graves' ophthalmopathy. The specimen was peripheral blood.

DNA of the CDR3: TGTGCCAGCAGTTTCACAGTCGGCGGGGAGCTGTTTTTT. The encoded protein is CASSFTVGGELFF. This chain uses TRBV7-9 with TRBJ2-2; D not certain. Germline V gene data show CDR1 as SEHNR and CDR2 as FQNEAQ (reference sequence). The V end was cut by 6 bases, the J end by 7 bases, with 12 bases between. The CDR3 totals 13 residues. The full variable domain, completed using reference TRBV7-9 and TRBJ2-2, is DTGVSQNPRHKITKRGQNVTFRCDPISEHNRLYWYRQTLGQGPEFLTYFQNEAQLEKSRLLSDRFSAERPKGSFSTLEIQRTEQGDSAMYLCASSFTVGGELFFGEGSRLTVL.